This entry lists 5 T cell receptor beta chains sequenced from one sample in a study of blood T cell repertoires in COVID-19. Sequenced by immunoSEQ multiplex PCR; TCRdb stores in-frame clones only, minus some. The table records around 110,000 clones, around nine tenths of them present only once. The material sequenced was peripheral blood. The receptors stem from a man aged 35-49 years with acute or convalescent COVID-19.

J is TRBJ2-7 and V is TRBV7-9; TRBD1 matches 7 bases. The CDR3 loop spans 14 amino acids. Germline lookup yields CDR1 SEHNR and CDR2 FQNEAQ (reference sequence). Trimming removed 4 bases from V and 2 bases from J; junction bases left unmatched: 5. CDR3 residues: CASSWTGSPYEQYF. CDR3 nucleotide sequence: TGTGCCAGCAGCTGGACAGGCAGCCCCTACGAGCAGTACTTC.

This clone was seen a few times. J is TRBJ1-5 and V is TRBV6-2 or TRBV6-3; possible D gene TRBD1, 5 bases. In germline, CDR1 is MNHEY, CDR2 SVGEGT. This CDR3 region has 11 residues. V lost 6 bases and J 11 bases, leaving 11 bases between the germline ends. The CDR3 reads CASSSGGAQHF. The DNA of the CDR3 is TGTGCCAGCAGCTCGGGGGGGGCCCAGCATTTT.

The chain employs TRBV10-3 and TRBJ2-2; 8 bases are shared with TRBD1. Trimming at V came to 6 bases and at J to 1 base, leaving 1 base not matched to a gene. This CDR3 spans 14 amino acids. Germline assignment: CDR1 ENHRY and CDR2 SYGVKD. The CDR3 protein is CAISDRGNTGELFF. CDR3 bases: TGTGCCATCAGCGACAGGGGGAACACCGGGGAGCTGTTTTTT.

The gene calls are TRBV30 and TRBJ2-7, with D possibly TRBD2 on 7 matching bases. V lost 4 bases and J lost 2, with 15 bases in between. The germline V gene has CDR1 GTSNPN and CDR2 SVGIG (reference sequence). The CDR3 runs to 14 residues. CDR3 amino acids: CAWTGGQTPYEQYF. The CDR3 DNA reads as TGTGCCTGGACGGGGGGACAAACCCCCTACGAGCAGTACTTC.

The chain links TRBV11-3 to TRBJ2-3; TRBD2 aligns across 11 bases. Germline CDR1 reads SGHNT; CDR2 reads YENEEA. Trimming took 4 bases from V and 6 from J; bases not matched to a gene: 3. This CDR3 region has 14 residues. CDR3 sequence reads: CASSSIAGGDTQYF. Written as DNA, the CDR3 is TGTGCCAGCAGCTCCATAGCGGGGGGGGATACGCAGTATTTT.